The following is a TCR beta chain sequence with its context. Its antigen is not identified. At one end the junction does not follow the germline gene, possibly because of a read error. This record comes from a study of regulatory T cells in long-lasting Graves disease. Findings and caveats of the study: Authors noted too few samples as a limitation.

Stated time point: persistent/refractory GD, antithyroid drugs over 5 years with positive TRAb. PBMC RNA was the source of the TCR library. Graves' disease diagnosis was established per American Thyroid Association guidelines. CDR3 regions were amplified by Arm-PCR using iRepertoire HTBI primers to build TCR beta libraries. From the multiplex PCR reads, TCRdb called clonotypes with MiXCR, one entry per CDR3 protein. Here the sample spans about 430,000 distinct CDR3 sequences, roughly a fifth being singletons. Germline-derived CDR1 and CDR2 are SGHNT and YYREEE (reference sequence). CDR3 size: 17 residues.

The receptor was isolated from a female donor with Graves disease. The V and J genes are TRBV5-4 and TRBJ2-2; perhaps TRBD2 as D (5 bases). Sequencing used peripheral blood mononuclear cells (PBMCs), obtained when the disease was refractory, from a patient treated with antithyroid drugs. The CDR3 DNA reads TGTGCCGGCAGCTTCCGGAGCGGCTCCCTGAACACCGGGGAGCTGTTTTTT. Protein product: CAGSFRSGSLNTGELFF.